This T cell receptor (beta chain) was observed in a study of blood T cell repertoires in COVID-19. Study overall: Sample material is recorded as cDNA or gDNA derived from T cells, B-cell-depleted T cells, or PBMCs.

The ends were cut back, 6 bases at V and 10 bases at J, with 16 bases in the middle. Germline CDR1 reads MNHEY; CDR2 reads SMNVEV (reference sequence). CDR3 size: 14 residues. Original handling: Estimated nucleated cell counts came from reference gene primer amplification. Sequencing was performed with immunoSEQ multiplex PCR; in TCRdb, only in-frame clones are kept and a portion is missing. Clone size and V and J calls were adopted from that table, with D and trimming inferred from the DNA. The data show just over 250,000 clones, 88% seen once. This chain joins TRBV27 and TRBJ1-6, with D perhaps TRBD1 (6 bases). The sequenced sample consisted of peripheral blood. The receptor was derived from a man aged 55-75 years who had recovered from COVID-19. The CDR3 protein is CASSWGTQLSPLHF. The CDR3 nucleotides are TGTGCCAGCAGCTGGGGGACACAACTCTCACCCCTCCACTTT.